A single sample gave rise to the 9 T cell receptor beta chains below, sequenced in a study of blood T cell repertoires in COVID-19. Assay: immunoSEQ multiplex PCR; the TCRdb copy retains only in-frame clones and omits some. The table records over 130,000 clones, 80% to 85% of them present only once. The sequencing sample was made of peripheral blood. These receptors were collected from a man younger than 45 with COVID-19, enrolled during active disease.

In DNA form, the CDR3 reads TGTGCCAGTAGTAAAGGGGGACAGCTAGGGGACTCTGGGGCCAACGTCCTGACTTTC. Encoded protein: CASSKGGQLGDSGANVLTF. The rearrangement links TRBV19 to TRBJ2-6; TRBD1 matches 7 bases. Germline V gene lookup returns CDR1 LNHDA and CDR2 SQIVND (reference sequence). The CDR3 is 19 residues long. Unmatched junction bases numbered 12, after V lost 4 bases and J lost 0 bases.

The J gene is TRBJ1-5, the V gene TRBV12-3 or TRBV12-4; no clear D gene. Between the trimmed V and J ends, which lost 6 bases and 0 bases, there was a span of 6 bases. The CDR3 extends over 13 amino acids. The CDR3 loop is CASSHSSNQPQHF. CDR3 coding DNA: TGTGCCAGCAGCCACAGTAGCAATCAGCCCCAGCATTTT.

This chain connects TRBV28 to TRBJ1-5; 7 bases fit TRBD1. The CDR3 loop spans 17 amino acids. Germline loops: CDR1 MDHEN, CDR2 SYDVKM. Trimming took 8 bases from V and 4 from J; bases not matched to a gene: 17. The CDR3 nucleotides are TGTGCCAGCCTCTCAGTACAGGGGAAGGGGCGGAATCAGCCCCAGCATTTT. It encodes CASLSVQGKGRNQPQHF.

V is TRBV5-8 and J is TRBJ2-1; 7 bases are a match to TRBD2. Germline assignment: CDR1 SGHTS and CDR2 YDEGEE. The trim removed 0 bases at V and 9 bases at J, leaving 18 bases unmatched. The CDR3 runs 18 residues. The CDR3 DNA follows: TGTGCCAGCAGCTTGGCCCAGGGTAGCGGGCCGTTCATCAGTGAGCAGTTCTTC. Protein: CASSLAQGSGPFISEQFF.

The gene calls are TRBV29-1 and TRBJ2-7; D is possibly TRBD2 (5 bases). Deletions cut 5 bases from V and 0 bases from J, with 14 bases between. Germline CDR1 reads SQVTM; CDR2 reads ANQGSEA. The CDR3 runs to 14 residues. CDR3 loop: CSVRGSLNSYEQYF. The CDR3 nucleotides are TGCAGCGTTCGAGGGTCTTTGAACTCCTACGAGCAGTACTTC.

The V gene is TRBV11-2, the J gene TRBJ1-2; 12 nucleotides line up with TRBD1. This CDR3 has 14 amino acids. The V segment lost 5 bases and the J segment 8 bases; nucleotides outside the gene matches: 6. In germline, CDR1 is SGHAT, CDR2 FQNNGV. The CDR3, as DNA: TGTGCCAGCAGCCTCGGGACAGGGGGCGGAGGCTACACCTTC. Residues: CASSLGTGGGGYTF.

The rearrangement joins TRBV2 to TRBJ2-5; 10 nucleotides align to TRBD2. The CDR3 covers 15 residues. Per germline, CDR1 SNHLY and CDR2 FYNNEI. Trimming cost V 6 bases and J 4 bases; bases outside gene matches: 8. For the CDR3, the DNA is TGTGCCAGCAGGCCACTAGCGGGAAAGGGAGAGACCCAGTACTTC. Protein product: CASRPLAGKGETQYF.

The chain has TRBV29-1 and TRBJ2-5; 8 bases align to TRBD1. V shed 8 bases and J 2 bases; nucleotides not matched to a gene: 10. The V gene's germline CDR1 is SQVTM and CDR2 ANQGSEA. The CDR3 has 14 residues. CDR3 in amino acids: CSLTTGGGQETQYF. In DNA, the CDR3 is TGCAGCCTAACTACAGGGGGAGGACAAGAGACCCAGTACTTC. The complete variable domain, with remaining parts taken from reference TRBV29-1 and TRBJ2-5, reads SAVISQKPSRDICQRGTSLTIQCQVDSQVTMMFWYRQQPGQSLTLIATANQGSEATYESGFVIDKFPISRPNLTFSTLTVSNMSPEDSSIYLCSLTTGGGQETQYFGPGTRLLVL.

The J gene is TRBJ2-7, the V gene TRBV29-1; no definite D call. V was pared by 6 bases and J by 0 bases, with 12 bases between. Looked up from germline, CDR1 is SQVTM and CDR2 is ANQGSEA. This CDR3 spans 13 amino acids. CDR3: CSVVDEASYEQYF. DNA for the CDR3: TGCAGCGTGGTTGATGAGGCCTCCTACGAGCAGTACTTC.